A selection of T cell receptor beta chains follows, all from one sample in a study of Ad26.COV2.S vaccination and SARS-CoV-2 variants. Generated by immunoSEQ multiplex PCR, the TCRdb table keeps only in-frame clones and is missing some. This table has about 680,000 clones, 70% to 90% appearing once. Sequenced material: peripheral blood, taken in a trial of Ad26.COV2.S vaccine versus placebo. These receptor sequences come from a person between 18 and 65 years old who received the Ad26.COV2.S COVID-19 vaccine or a placebo. Each CDR3 is given with its conserved first and last residue. Rows may omit the clone size; those that give it use once, few, many or a size class.

J | V | size | CDR3
TRBJ2-7 | TRBV24-1 | few | CATSDTLEHEQYF
TRBJ1-4 | TRBV5-6 | many | CASSLARQGLFF
TRBJ2-5 | TRBV3-1/TRBV3-2 | once | CASSPSSGLGETQYF
TRBJ1-1 | TRBV18 | - | CASSPSTGSITEAFF
TRBJ1-1 | TRBV2 | few | CASSERQGTEAFF
TRBJ2-3 | TRBV3-1/TRBV3-2 | - | CASSQEGGGLGGTDTQYF
TRBJ1-6 | TRBV13 | - | CASSSVDSQRNSPLHF
TRBJ2-7 | TRBV5-6 | - | CASSLKRGYEQYF
TRBJ2-3 | TRBV7-2 | - | CASSFGGSLTDTQYF
TRBJ1-6 | TRBV7-9 | - | CASSSYNSPLHF
TRBJ1-4 | TRBV5-5 | - | CASSGWRAQNEKLFF
TRBJ2-1 | TRBV11-3 | - | CASSQRGADNEQFF
TRBJ1-2 | TRBV11-2 | - | CASSLDQGSYGYTF
TRBJ1-6 | TRBV4-2 | - | CASSQDRNSPLHF
TRBJ2-6 | TRBV7-8 | - | CASSPTKNPSGANVLTF
TRBJ1-2 | TRBV27 | - | CASSTSVANYGYTF
TRBJ1-1 | TRBV27 | - | CASSSTGGNTEAFF
TRBJ1-5 | TRBV7-2 | - | CASSPGDQPQHF
TRBJ1-1 | TRBV2 | - | CASSGQIGAEAFF
TRBJ2-2 | TRBV9 | - | CASSPSEQGWLFF
TRBJ2-2 | TRBV4-2 | - | CASSQDWTAFGELFF
TRBJ2-5 | TRBV3-1/TRBV3-2 | - | CASGLAGGEETQYF
TRBJ1-3 | TRBV4-2 | - | CASSQAASGNTIYF
TRBJ1-1 | TRBV6-2/TRBV6-3 | - | CASSYSRMNTEAFF
TRBJ2-7 | TRBV30 | - | CAWSVNLGYEQYF
TRBJ2-5 | TRBV2 | - | CASRWAGQETQYF
TRBJ1-1 | TRBV4-3 | once | CASSQDHGVTEAFF
TRBJ2-1 | TRBV29-1 | once | CSVTGQGNEQFF